The 16 T cell receptor beta chains below come from one sample, sequenced in a study of blood T cell repertoires in COVID-19. Clones were read by immunoSEQ multiplex PCR, and TCRdb kept only the in-frame ones, dropping some. The profile covers around 25,000 clones, with approximately 88% appearing a single time and about 7.7% taken by the ten largest. Sequencing was done on a sample of peripheral blood. These receptors all come from a woman in her fifties or sixties with active COVID-19.

The V call is TRBV9, the J call TRBJ2-7; no definite D call. The V gene's germline CDR1 is SGDLS and CDR2 YYNGEE. V lost 0 bases and J 2 bases, leaving 9 bases between the germline ends. The CDR3 has 14 amino acids. DNA of the CDR3: TGTGCCAGCAGCGTAGGGCTGCAGGCCTACGAGCAGTACTTC. This codes for CASSVGLQAYEQYF.

This chain connects TRBV5-4 to TRBJ2-7; tentatively, D is TRBD1 (5 bases). Germline loops: CDR1 SGHNT, CDR2 YYREEE (reference sequence). CDR3 length: 14 residues. Trimming shortened V by 4 bases and J by 3 bases, and 14 bases separated the two germline ends. The CDR3 DNA reads TGTGCCAGCAGCCCTACGACCAGGGACTACGAGCAGTACTTC. Translated: CASSPTTRDYEQYF.

V gene TRBV5-4 combines with J gene TRBJ2-7; possible D gene TRBD2, 6 bases. CDR1 and CDR2 (germline): SGHNT, YYREEE (reference sequence). CDR3 length: 15 amino acids. The V end lost 2 bases, the J end lost 2 bases, and 14 bases lay between the germline ends. The CDR3 bases are TGTGCCAGCAGCTTTGATCCCGGGGAGGCCTACGAGCAGTACTTC. It encodes CASSFDPGEAYEQYF.

J is TRBJ2-7 and V is TRBV5-1, with unresolved D. The CDR3 is 14 amino acids. Germline CDR1 reads SGHRS; CDR2 reads YFSETQ. Trimming removed 0 bases from V and 1 base from J, with 8 bases in between. The CDR3 sequence is CASSLDGRSYEQYF. CDR3 DNA: TGCGCCAGCAGCTTGGATGGCAGGTCCTACGAGCAGTACTTC. The whole variable domain, remainder taken from reference TRBV5-1 and TRBJ2-7, is KAGVTQTPRYLIKTRGQQVTLSCSPISGHRSVSWYQQTPGQGLQFLFEYFSETQRNKGNFPGRFSGRQFSNSRSEMNVSTLELGDSALYLCASSLDGRSYEQYFGPGTRLTVT.

This chain connects TRBV28 to TRBJ2-1, with 8 nucleotides matching TRBD2. With 3 bases clipped from V and 8 bases from J, the junction kept 6 bases outside the gene matches. The CDR3 is 14 amino acids. Germline loops: CDR1 MDHEN, CDR2 SYDVKM. The CDR3 sequence: CASSFHGRADEQFF. Here the CDR3 DNA reads TGTGCCAGCAGTTTTCACGGGAGGGCCGATGAGCAGTTCTTC.

This sequence joins TRBV5-6 and TRBJ2-1, with D possibly being TRBD2 (6 bases). Between the trimmed V and J ends, which lost 2 bases and 2 bases, there was a span of 11 bases. This CDR3 has 15 residues. Germline V lookup: CDR1 SGHDT, CDR2 YYEEEE. CDR3 sequence (DNA): TGTGCCAGCAGCTTTGGGACTGCTACCTACAATGAGCAGTTCTTC. Its translation is CASSFGTATYNEQFF.

CDR3 nucleotide sequence: TGTGCCAGCAGCCAAGGACTAGCGGGACCCACCGGGGAGCTGTTTTTT. It codes for CASSQGLAGPTGELFF. The rearrangement links TRBV14 to TRBJ2-2, with 11 bases aligning to TRBD2. Germline CDR1 SGHDN, CDR2 FVKESK. The CDR3 consists of 16 residues. The J segment lost 4 bases and the V segment lost 1 base, leaving 2 bases of the junction unmatched.

The CDR3 reads CASSLGREQFF. CDR3 coding DNA: TGTGCCAGCAGTTTAGGCAGGGAGCAGTTCTTC. The genes are TRBV27 and TRBJ2-1; the D is unclear. CDR1 and CDR2 from the germline V gene are MNHEY and SMNVEV (reference sequence). Deletions cut 2 bases from V and 10 bases from J, with 6 bases between. The CDR3 runs to 11 residues.

The chain joins TRBV11-2 to TRBJ2-7; D gene unclear. V was pared by 5 bases and J by 6 bases, with 17 bases between. Germline V CDR1 and CDR2: SGHAT, FQNNGV. The CDR3 consists of 14 residues. This chain's CDR3 is CASSPSEPDTEQYF. The CDR3 DNA reads TGTGCCAGCAGCCCTAGTGAGCCAGATACCGAGCAGTACTTC.

The genes are TRBV5-4 and TRBJ2-7; D may be TRBD2 (6 bases). Between the trimmed V and J ends, which lost 3 bases and 0 bases, there was a span of 13 bases. This CDR3 contains 15 residues. Germline CDR1 SGHNT, CDR2 YYREEE (reference sequence). The CDR3, as DNA: TGTGCCAGCAGCTGGGGCACCGGGAGCTCCTACGAGCAGTACTTC. Translated, it gives CASSWGTGSSYEQYF.

The gene calls are TRBV28 and TRBJ2-7, with D hard to call. CDR3 length equals 13 residues. Per germline, CDR1 MDHEN and CDR2 SYDVKM. The V end lost 6 bases, the J end lost 7 bases, and 16 bases lay between the germline ends. The CDR3 coding sequence is TGTGCCAGCAGGATGAACCTCAGGATGGAGCAGTACTTC. This gives the protein CASRMNLRMEQYF.

This chain links TRBV18 with TRBJ2-1; a possible D gene is TRBD1 (6 bases). The ends were cut back, 3 bases at V and 2 bases at J, with 11 bases in the middle. The CDR3 consists of 15 residues. CDR1 is KGHSH and CDR2 is LQKENI in the germline V gene. The CDR3: CASSPDRQAYNEQFF. The CDR3 DNA follows: TGTGCCAGCTCACCCGATAGACAGGCCTACAATGAGCAGTTCTTC.

This chain connects TRBV21-1 to TRBJ1-3; the D call in the table, TRBD1, was not verified against the DNA. TRBV21-1 is a known pseudogene. This CDR3 has 17 amino acids. The CDR3 nucleotides are TGTGCCAGCAGCAGGGGACAGGGAACCTACTCTGGAAACACCATATATTTT. Translating gives CASSRGQGTYSGNTIYF.

The chain couples TRBV27 to TRBJ2-7; TRBD1 aligns across 10 bases. CDR1 is MNHEY, CDR2 SMNVEV, per germline (reference sequence). The CDR3 length is 14 residues. With 5 bases clipped from V and 4 bases from J, the junction kept 5 bases outside the gene matches. CDR3 sequence: CASSTGTGVYEQYF. The CDR3 bases are TGTGCCAGCAGTACCGGGACAGGGGTGTACGAGCAGTACTTC.

This chain connects TRBV6-6 to TRBJ2-3, with 7 bases lining up with TRBD1. There are 16 residues in the CDR3. Germline assignment: CDR1 MNHNY and CDR2 SVGAGI (reference sequence). V shed 6 bases, J shed 1 base, and the junction held 10 bases outside the gene matches. Here the CDR3 DNA reads TGTGCCAGCAGGAAAGGACAGGCCCACGGCACAGATACGCAGTATTTT. Translation: CASRKGQAHGTDTQYF.

A word on this clone: Other DNA sequences in the sample encode the same CDR3. CDR3 DNA: TGTGCCAGCAGTTTAAGGCAGGGGAAAGCTTTCTTT. It encodes CASSLRQGKAFF. This chain connects TRBV28 to TRBJ1-1, with D possibly being TRBD1 (6 bases). Germline assignment: CDR1 MDHEN and CDR2 SYDVKM. Deletions cut 2 bases from V and 9 bases from J, with 10 bases between. CDR3 size: 12 residues.